This T cell receptor beta chain was found in a study of blood T cell repertoires in COVID-19. Data came from immunoSEQ multiplex PCR; TCRdb stores just in-frame clones and leaves some out. The top ten clones hold roughly 4% of a sample with 200,000 to 300,000 clones, about 85% of them seen once. The V segment lost 4 bases and the J segment 3 bases; nucleotides outside the gene matches: 19. Germline V gene data show CDR1 as SGDLS and CDR2 as YYNGEE. This CDR3 has 19 amino acids. This chain connects TRBV9 to TRBJ2-1; TRBD1 agrees at 7 bases. Input material: peripheral blood. The receptor's source is a man aged 55 to 70 who had recovered from COVID-19. CDR3 nucleotides: TGTGCCAGCAGCCCCCCAGGTTCGGGGCCACAGGGGAGCTACAATGAGCAGTTCTTC. The encoded protein is CASSPPGSGPQGSYNEQFF.